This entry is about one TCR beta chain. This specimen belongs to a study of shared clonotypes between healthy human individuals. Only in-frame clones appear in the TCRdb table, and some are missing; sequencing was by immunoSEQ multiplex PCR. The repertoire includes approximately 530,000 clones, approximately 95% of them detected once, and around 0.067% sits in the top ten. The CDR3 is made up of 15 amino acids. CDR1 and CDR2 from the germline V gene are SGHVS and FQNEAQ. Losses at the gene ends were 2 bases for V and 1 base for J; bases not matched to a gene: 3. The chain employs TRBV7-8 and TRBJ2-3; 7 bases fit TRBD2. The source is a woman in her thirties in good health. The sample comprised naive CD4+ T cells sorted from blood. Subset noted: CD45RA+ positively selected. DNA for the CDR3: TGTGCCAGCAGCTTAAATGCGGGAGGCACAGATACGCAGTATTTT. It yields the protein CASSLNAGGTDTQYF.